The clone carrying this TCR beta chain is a singleton in its sample. Its antigen remains unidentified. Possible read error: a much larger clone is one base away. TCR beta cDNA was prepared out of roughly 450 ng total RNA by means of a constant-region primer. Nested multiplex PCR, run for three rounds with slightly modified ARM-PCR, yielded TCR beta libraries. The study ran its first two PCR rounds for around 9 cycles each, using TRBV1-TRBV30 forward primers and a C-beta reverse primer. One entry per CDR3 protein, called by TCRdb with MiXCR from the multiplex PCR reads. This sample has 70,000 to 95,000 distinct CDR3 sequences, with roughly three quarters found just once. This record comes from a study of tumor-infiltrating lymphocytes in primary liver carcinoma. Study-level points and caveats: For tumor-adjacent and tumor-blood pairs, overlap was less than that seen for tumor region pairs.

Both RNA and DNA were isolated together from around 18-30 mg of bulk tissue that had not been sorted. V dropped 8 bases and J dropped 0 bases, with 14 bases sitting between them. The CDR3 is 14 residues long. Looked up from germline, CDR1 is ENHRY and CDR2 is SYGVKD. Sequenced material: liver tumor tissue from sampling region 4. Subset of the sample: tumor region T4, right-lateral pole. The chain couples TRBV10-3 to TRBJ2-7; D gene uncertain. The origin of this receptor is a man in his forties with primary liver carcinoma and hepatitis B virus infection. The CDR3 reads CAIGSETRSYEQYF. The DNA for the CDR3 is TGTGCCATCGGTTCCGAAACCCGCTCCTACGAGCAGTACTTC.